Listed here is a single TCR beta chain. TCR beta libraries were built with iRepertoire HTBI primers and Arm-PCR of CDR3 regions. TCRdb re-analysed the multiplex PCR reads in MiXCR, keeping a single row per CDR3 protein. The sample shows more than 400,000 distinct CDR3 sequences, about a sixth of them seen only once. Time point reported: newly diagnosed GD, antithyroid drugs for less than 3 months. Preparation of the TCR library used RNA extracted from PBMCs. EDTA tubes collected roughly 9.6 milliliters of peripheral blood. Looked up from germline, CDR1 is SGDLS and CDR2 is YYNGEE. Germline trimming cut 5 bases from V and 8 bases from J; bases unmatched to any gene: 10. The CDR3 spans 14 residues. The entry originates in a study of regulatory T cells in long-lasting Graves disease. The data also belong to a second study, concerning T cells in Graves' hyperthyroidism and ophthalmopathy.

Here the sequenced sample was peripheral blood mononuclear cells (PBMCs), taken at new diagnosis, from a patient treated with antithyroid drugs. The receptor's source is a man aged 40-55 years with Graves disease. The rearrangement links TRBV9 to TRBJ1-2; TRBD1 matches at 9 bases. CDR3 sequence reads: CASRSGTGWDGYTF. The CDR3, as DNA: TGTGCCAGCAGGTCCGGGACAGGGTGGGACGGCTACACCTTC.